These 15 T cell receptor beta chains were all obtained from the same sample, sequenced in a study of early stage breast cancer tumors (dated by TCRdb to about 2017). The library was built by means of the immunoSEQ multiplex PCR assay. TCRdb's version of the immuneACCESS table is confined to in-frame rearrangements and falls short of the full clone set. An unresolved V gene accounts for under half of the shortfall where checked; the remainder is of unknown origin. This sample is represented by about 6,500 clones; over 65% of them were singletons. Jointly, the top ten make up roughly 14% of the sample. The sequenced material came from normal breast tissue next to the tumor. The origin of the receptors is a person aged 45-60 years with breast cancer.

This clone appeared once. This sequence joins TRBV18 and TRBJ2-5; TRBD1 is a possible D gene (6 bases). Germline V gives CDR1 KGHSH, CDR2 LQKENI. Trimming stripped 4 bases from V and 7 bases from J, with 22 bases between. The CDR3 totals 16 residues. The CDR3 DNA is TGTGCCAGCTCACACCCAGCATCAGGGGCGGCAGGGACCCAGTACTTC. This codes for CASSHPASGAAGTQYF.

The chain couples TRBV7-8 to TRBJ2-7; D remains ambiguous. The CDR3 loop spans 13 amino acids. From germline, CDR1 is SGHVS and CDR2 FQNEAQ. The germline V and J ends were trimmed by 5 bases and 0 bases, with 8 bases remaining between them. The CDR3 loop reads CASSPRASYEQYF. The CDR3 bases are TGTGCCAGCAGCCCTCGTGCCTCCTACGAGCAGTACTTC.

This clone showed up just a few times. The V call is TRBV18, the J call TRBJ1-4; weak D call: TRBD1 (5 bases). Per germline, CDR1 KGHSH and CDR2 LQKENI. V was trimmed by 4 bases and J by 12 bases, leaving 12 bases between them. The CDR3 runs 12 residues. In DNA, the CDR3 is TGTGCCAGCTCACGACCCCAGGGCGAACTGTTTTTT. It yields the protein CASSRPQGELFF.

By sample fraction, this clone is large. The identical CDR3 is also encoded by other nucleotide sequences in the sample. The chain recombines TRBV7-2 with TRBJ2-1, with TRBD2 matching 8 bases. Germline CDR1 reads SGHTA; CDR2 reads FQGNSA. CDR3 length: 15 residues. J gave up 2 bases and V 5 bases, and 5 bases lay outside the gene matches. The DNA of the CDR3 is TGTGCCAGCAGCGCTACTAGCGGACCCTACAATGAGCAGTTCTTC. Translating it yields CASSATSGPYNEQFF.

The chain employs TRBV6-6 and TRBJ2-5; D not certain. This CDR3 is built from 15 residues. Looked up from germline, CDR1 is MNHNY and CDR2 is SVGAGI (reference sequence). V gave up 6 bases and J gave up 1 base, with 15 bases separating them. DNA of the CDR3: TGTGCCAGCAGGACCGCACCCGCCCGCCAAGAGACCCAGTACTTC. It encodes CASRTAPARQETQYF.

This clone was found once. The chain carries TRBV7-2 and TRBJ2-1; D unresolved. The germline CDR1 and CDR2 sequences are SGHTA and FQGNSA. The CDR3 sequence is 14 residues long. Trimming pared 5 bases from V and 0 bases from J, leaving 8 bases between. Here the CDR3 reads CASSRIPSYNEQFF. As DNA, the CDR3 is TGTGCCAGCAGCCGGATACCCTCCTACAATGAGCAGTTCTTC.

The chain combines TRBV7-2 with TRBJ2-7; D unclear. CDR1 and CDR2 (germline): SGHTA, FQGNSA. This CDR3 comprises 17 residues. The V end lost 5 bases, the J end lost 5 bases, and 25 bases lay between the germline ends. Here the CDR3 reads CASSPHIRAQGLNEQYF. CDR3 DNA: TGTGCCAGCAGCCCACACATCCGGGCCCAAGGTCTGAACGAGCAGTACTTC.

The chain employs TRBV7-2 and TRBJ2-3; no clear D gene. V lost 5 bases and J lost 2, with 8 bases in between. The germline V gene encodes CDR1 SGHTA and CDR2 FQGNSA. This CDR3 region has 13 residues. CDR3 region: CASSTTYTDTQYF. In nucleotides, the CDR3 is TGTGCCAGCAGCACGACTTACACAGATACGCAGTATTTT.

The rearrangement uses TRBV5-1 and TRBJ1-1; D remains unclear. Trimming stripped 5 bases from V and 1 base from J, with 9 bases between. CDR1 and CDR2 (germline): SGHRS, YFSETQ. There are 13 residues in the CDR3. In DNA form, the CDR3 reads TGCGCCAGCAGAGGACTTGCGAACACTGAAGCTTTCTTT. Its translation: CASRGLANTEAFF.

V gene TRBV28 combines with J gene TRBJ2-7, with 8 bases that match TRBD2. Germline CDR1 MDHEN, CDR2 SYDVKM. Germline trimming cut 5 bases from V and 2 bases from J; bases unmatched to any gene: 11. The CDR3 consists of 16 residues. CDR3 coding DNA: TGTGCCAGCAGTCCCTGGGGTAGCGGGGTCCCCTACGAGCAGTACTTC. It translates to CASSPWGSGVPYEQYF.

This sequence joins TRBV19 and TRBJ1-5, with 8 nucleotides matching TRBD1. CDR1 and CDR2 from the germline V gene are LNHDA and SQIVND (reference sequence). This CDR3 comprises 14 residues. Trimming took 5 bases from V and 6 from J; bases not matched to a gene: 6. The DNA of the CDR3 is TGTGCCAGTAGTTTCACAGGGGGGAGTCAGCCCCAGCATTTT. This translates into CASSFTGGSQPQHF.

This CDR3 reads CASSYDRGPWTYEQYF. The CDR3 nucleotides read TGTGCCAGCAGCTACGACAGGGGGCCTTGGACCTACGAGCAGTACTTC. This chain joins TRBV7-8 and TRBJ2-7; 10 nucleotides line up with TRBD1. The CDR3 is 16 amino acids. V lost 4 bases, J lost 2 bases, and 8 bases stayed unmatched. Germline V gene sequence: CDR1 SGHVS, CDR2 FQNEAQ.

J is TRBJ2-1 and V is TRBV6-1, with TRBD1 matching over 7 bases. CDR1 and CDR2 from the germline V gene are MNHNS and SASEGT. Germline trimming cut 4 bases from V and 5 bases from J; bases unmatched to any gene: 11. This CDR3 is 16 amino acids long. The CDR3 coding sequence is TGTGCCAGCAGTGCGGGGACAGCTCCCGGAAACAATGAGCAGTTCTTC. Its translation: CASSAGTAPGNNEQFF.

V is TRBV19 and J is TRBJ1-3, with D perhaps TRBD1 (5 bases). The germline V and J ends were trimmed by 8 bases and 4 bases, with 18 bases remaining between them. Germline-derived CDR1 and CDR2 are LNHDA and SQIVND (reference sequence). The CDR3 has 15 amino acids. The CDR3 DNA is TGTGCCAGTGGGGCCGGGATGAATTACGGAAACACCATATATTTT. This translates into CASGAGMNYGNTIYF.

This clone has a handful of counts. This sequence joins TRBV6-1 and TRBJ1-5, with D possibly being TRBD1 (5 bases). This CDR3 is built from 14 residues. Per the germline V gene, CDR1 is MNHNS and CDR2 is SASEGT. Between the trimmed V and J ends, which lost 4 bases and 7 bases, there was a span of 14 bases. The CDR3 nucleotides read TGTGCCAGCAGTGTTCAGGGTTCTAGACAGCCCCAGCATTTT. Protein: CASSVQGSRQPQHF.